This T cell receptor (beta chain) is drawn from a study of blood T cell repertoires in COVID-19. Trimming cost V 0 bases and J 0 bases, with 12 bases left between them. Germline V CDR1 and CDR2: SGHKS, YYEKEE (reference sequence). CDR3 length equals 16 residues. As processed by the authors: Reference gene primer amplification in the assay estimated nucleated cell counts. Repertoires were generated with immunoSEQ multiplex PCR, while TCRdb's copy carries only in-frame clones and drops some. That table furnishes V, J and clone size, whereas the DNA furnished D and trimming. The data contain some 250,000 clones, 75% to 90% of them singletons.

The sample comprised peripheral blood. The receptor was derived from a man aged 40-55 years with acute or convalescent COVID-19. V usage is TRBV5-5 and J usage is TRBJ1-1; TRBD1 might be the D (6 bases). CDR3 coding DNA: TGTGCCAGCAGCTTGGCTCCCGGGACATTGAACACTGAAGCTTTCTTT. It codes for CASSLAPGTLNTEAFF.